Following are 22 T cell receptor beta chains from one sample sequenced in a study of breast tumors, draining lymph nodes, adjacent tissues (dated by TCRdb to 2015 to 2016). The axillary draining lymph nodes of breast cancer patients were the source of the lymph node samples. The library came from multiplex PCR. The instrument given in TCRdb is Illumina HiSeq 2000. The public reads were run again by TCRdb, first through fastp at Q25 and then through MiXCR, and only productive beta chains were kept. Every distinct CDR3 protein forms one entry, paired with its most common genes and DNA. The sample table records roughly 260,000 distinct CDR3 sequences; around 30% of these occur just once. The top ten clonotypes cover about 1.2% of the sample. The source material was axillary lymph node tissue. All receptors come from a female donor with breast cancer. Some clones in this sample may be carry-over from other donors' samples.

CDR3 nucleotide sequence: TGCGCCAGCTCCGAGACTAGCGAGATTTCTGGGACCCAGTACTTC. Protein sequence: CASSETSEISGTQYF. V gene TRBV5-1 combines with J gene TRBJ2-5; 8 bases are shared with TRBD2. Trimming removed 7 bases from V and 7 bases from J; junction bases left unmatched: 15. The CDR3 consists of 15 residues. CDR1 SGHRS and CDR2 YFSETQ come from the germline V gene.

This clonotype was observed at least ten times. The CDR3 region has the DNA TGTGCCAGCAGTTACGGACAGCCTAATTCACCCCTCCACTTT. Its translation is CASSYGQPNSPLHF. The chain is built from TRBV6-2 or TRBV6-3 and TRBJ1-6, with D maybe TRBD1 (6 bases). Germline lookup yields CDR1 MNHEY and CDR2 SVGEGT. V lost 2 bases and J 6 bases, leaving 8 bases between the germline ends. This CDR3 is built from 14 residues.

A remark on this clonotype: The conserved phenylalanine or tryptophan normally closing the CDR3 is absent here, so this likely arose from a read error. The chain has TRBV25-1 and TRBJ2-2, with 9 positions matching TRBD1. From germline, CDR1 is MGHDK and CDR2 SYGVNS. CDR3 length: 14 residues. The V and J ends lost 4 bases and 4 bases, in that order; junction bases with no gene match: 1. CDR3 sequence: CASSGQGGTGELFL. The CDR3 bases are TGTGCCAGCAGTGGACAGGGGGGCACCGGGGAGCTGTTTCTT.

The rearrangement links TRBV19 to TRBJ1-4, with D possibly matching TRBD1 (5 bases). This CDR3 has 15 residues. Germline V gene sequence: CDR1 LNHDA, CDR2 SQIVND (reference sequence). V was clipped by 3 bases and J by 4 bases, with 12 bases between them. The CDR3 nucleotides read TGTGCCAGTAGTATGCGGCAGGGCCTTAATGAAAAACTGTTTTTT. Protein sequence: CASSMRQGLNEKLFF.

This chain links TRBV6-5 with TRBJ2-7; tentative D call: TRBD2 (7 bases). The ends were cut back, 7 bases at V and 0 bases at J, with 16 bases in the middle. The CDR3 has 15 amino acids. CDR1 and CDR2 from the germline V gene are MNHEY and SVGAGI. CDR3: CASKIRGGSSYEQYF. The CDR3 DNA sequence: TGTGCCAGCAAAATAAGGGGGGGCAGCTCCTACGAGCAGTACTTC.

The count of this clonotype is one. The J gene is TRBJ2-4, the V gene TRBV11-1; the D gene is possibly TRBD2 (5 bases). CDR1 and CDR2 (germline): SGHAT, FQDESV (reference sequence). Trimming removed 2 bases at V and 6 bases at J, with 14 bases between. CDR3 length: 15 amino acids. The CDR3 DNA reads as TGTGCCAGCAGCTTACCGTTGGGGAGTCGAAACATTCAGTACTTC. The encoded protein is CASSLPLGSRNIQYF. The whole variable domain, filled in from reference TRBV11-1 and TRBJ2-4, reads EAEVAQSPRYKITEKSQAVAFWCDPISGHATLYWYRQILGQGPELLVQFQDESVVDDSQLPKDRFSAERLKGVDSTLKIQPAELGDSAMYLCASSLPLGSRNIQYFGAGTRLSVL.

This clonotype was observed many times. The chain uses TRBV12-5 and TRBJ2-3; TRBD1 matches at 7 bases. Losses at the gene ends were 2 bases for V and 1 base for J; bases not matched to a gene: 0. Germline CDR1 is LGHNT and CDR2 is FRNRAP. The CDR3 is 14 residues long. The CDR3 coding sequence is TGTGCTAGTGGTTTGACAGGGGGCACAGATACGCAGTATTTT. Translated: CASGLTGGTDTQYF.

This clonotype was found many times. The chain carries TRBV19 and TRBJ1-5, with a possible D match to TRBD1 (6 bases). CDR1 is LNHDA, CDR2 SQIVND, per germline (reference sequence). The CDR3 is made up of 17 amino acids. V shed 7 bases and J shed 0 bases, with 19 bases lying between them. CDR3 protein: CASTRGGVGYSNQPQHF. DNA for the CDR3: TGTGCCAGTACCCGAGGGGGGGTCGGGTATAGCAATCAGCCCCAGCATTTT.

J is TRBJ2-2 and V is TRBV7-3; TRBD1 is a possible D gene (6 bases). The CDR3 has 15 amino acids. Trimming shortened V by 4 bases and J by 4 bases, and 13 bases separated the two germline ends. The germline CDR1 and CDR2 sequences are SGHTA and FQGTGA. The CDR3 DNA follows: TGTGCCAGCAGCTCGGGTCCAGGGGCCACCGGGGAGCTGTTTTTT. Translating gives CASSSGPGATGELFF.

Regarding this clonotype: As the CDR3 is not closed by the conserved phenylalanine or tryptophan, this likely results from a read error. This rearrangement joins TRBV27 to TRBJ1-5, with D unresolved. This CDR3 has 12 amino acids. Trimming cost V 8 bases and J 6 bases, with 11 bases left between them. The V gene's germline CDR1 is MNHEY and CDR2 SMNVEV (reference sequence). CDR3 loop: CASGETGQPQHC. The CDR3 DNA sequence: TGTGCCAGCGGAGAGACGGGTCAGCCCCAGCATTGT.

This clonotype was seen ten or more times. The rearrangement joins TRBV11-2 to TRBJ1-5; D is undetermined. Germline-derived CDR1 and CDR2 are SGHAT and FQNNGV. V was clipped by 5 bases and J by 6 bases, with 11 bases between them. The CDR3 sequence is 13 residues long. In DNA form, the CDR3 reads TGTGCCAGCAGCCCACGCTCCGGTCAGCCCCAGCATTTT. It encodes CASSPRSGQPQHF.

The sample holds many counts of this clonotype. This chain joins TRBV6-1 and TRBJ1-2, with D unresolved. This CDR3 has 15 residues. V lost 8 bases and J lost 0, with 16 bases in between. In germline, CDR1 is MNHNS, CDR2 SASEGT. CDR3 sequence (DNA): TGTGCCAGCTGTGGGCAACAAAAAGCTAACTATGGCTACACCTTC. It encodes CASCGQQKANYGYTF.

About this clonotype: It may be a read error: a sequence one base away is much more abundant. It is likely a read error, because the conserved phenylalanine at the end of the CDR3 is missing. CDR3 DNA: TGTGCCAGCAGTGAAGGTCTCGGGAACACCGGGGAGCTGTTTCTT. Protein product: CASSEGLGNTGELFL. V gene TRBV6-4 combines with J gene TRBJ2-2; D remains ambiguous. CDR3 length: 15 residues. Germline-derived CDR1 and CDR2 are MRHNA and SNTAGT. V was cut by 3 bases and J by 1 base, with 9 bases left in between.

There are many counts of this clonotype. The rearrangement uses TRBV12-3 or TRBV12-4 and TRBJ1-3; D gene uncertain. The CDR3 totals 16 residues. The germline V and J ends were trimmed by 4 bases and 0 bases, with 13 bases remaining between them. The CDR3: CASSSVKSISGNTIYF. The CDR3 nucleotides are TGTGCCAGCAGTTCCGTTAAATCAATCTCTGGAAACACCATATATTTT.

Notes on this clonotype: A read error may explain this, as a much larger clone is one base away. The gene calls are TRBV28 and TRBJ2-2, with D possibly matching TRBD2 (5 bases). Germline CDR1 and CDR2: MDHEN and SYDVKM. There are 14 residues in the CDR3. The CDR3 DNA reads TGTGCCAGCAGTTTCCCCGTTCGCACCGGGGAGCCGTTTTTT. It yields the protein CASSFPVRTGEPFF.

This clonotype was counted many times. V is TRBV19 and J is TRBJ1-2; TRBD1 aligns across 8 bases. The V gene end was trimmed by 5 bases and the J gene end by 6 bases; junction bases not matched to a gene: 8. This CDR3 is 14 amino acids long. The germline gives CDR1 LNHDA, CDR2 SQIVND (reference sequence). The CDR3 DNA reads as TGTGCCAGTAGTGCACGGACAGGGCCGGATGGCTACACCTTC. This gives the protein CASSARTGPDGYTF.

This clonotype was observed many times. The chain links TRBV7-9 to TRBJ2-1; the match to TRBD2 covers 15 bases. Germline V lookup: CDR1 SEHNR, CDR2 FQNEAQ (reference sequence). The CDR3 totals 17 residues. Trimming took 2 bases from V and 10 from J; bases not matched to a gene: 9. The CDR3 here is CASSLNEPGLAGGEQFF. The DNA for the CDR3 is TGTGCCAGCAGCTTAAACGAACCGGGACTAGCGGGAGGAGAGCAGTTCTTC.

V gene TRBV6-1 combines with J gene TRBJ2-5; 8 bases fit TRBD1. Germline assignment: CDR1 MNHNS and CDR2 SASEGT. The CDR3 covers 14 residues. V gave up 6 bases and J gave up 2 bases; unmatched junction bases: 5. The CDR3 DNA is TGTGCCAGCAGATACGGGACAGGACAAGAGACCCAGTACTTC. Translated, it gives CASRYGTGQETQYF.

This clonotype was seen only a few times. The junction shows a germline mismatch at one end, possibly a read error. V and J are TRBV20-1 and TRBJ2-7; a possible D gene is TRBD1 (6 bases). Germline assignment: CDR1 DFQATT and CDR2 SNEGSKA (reference sequence). This CDR3 comprises 15 residues. The CDR3 is CSARALQGEGYEQHF. In nucleotides, the CDR3 is TGCAGTGCTAGGGCCTTACAGGGAGAAGGCTACGAGCAGCACTTC.

Remarks on this clonotype: A read error may produce the germline difference seen at one junction end. This sequence joins TRBV12-5 and TRBJ1-6; D remains ambiguous. The germline gives CDR1 LGHNT, CDR2 FRNRAP. This CDR3 contains 15 residues. CDR3 in amino acids: CDSSEGSSYNSPLHF. DNA of the CDR3: TGTGACAGCAGTGAAGGGAGCTCCTACAATTCACCCCTCCACTTT. The full variable domain, with the rest looked up from reference TRBV12-5 and TRBJ1-6, is DARVTQTPRHKVTEMGQEVTMRCQPILGHNTVFWYRQTMMQGLELLAYFRNRAPLDDSGMPKDRFSAEMPDATLATLKIQPSEPRDSAVYFCDSSEGSSYNSPLHFGNGTRLTVT.

Turning to this clonotype: A much bigger clone sits one base away, suggesting this may be a read error. This chain uses TRBV7-2 with TRBJ2-2; 8 nucleotides line up with TRBD2. Germline V gene lookup returns CDR1 SGHTA and CDR2 FQGNSA. This CDR3 has 16 amino acids. This chain's CDR3 is CASSLGRGEYTGELVF. The CDR3 bases are TGTGCCAGCAGCTTAGGGCGGGGGGAATACACCGGGGAGCTGGTTTTT.

The V gene is TRBV6-2 or TRBV6-3, the J gene TRBJ2-7, with 12 bases fitting TRBD2. V lost 2 bases and J lost 7; bases outside the gene matches: 3. Germline values: CDR1 MNHEY, CDR2 SVGEGT. CDR3 length: 14 residues. In DNA form, the CDR3 reads TGTGCCAGCAGTTACACCGGACTAGCGGGAGAGCAGTACTTC. This encodes CASSYTGLAGEQYF.